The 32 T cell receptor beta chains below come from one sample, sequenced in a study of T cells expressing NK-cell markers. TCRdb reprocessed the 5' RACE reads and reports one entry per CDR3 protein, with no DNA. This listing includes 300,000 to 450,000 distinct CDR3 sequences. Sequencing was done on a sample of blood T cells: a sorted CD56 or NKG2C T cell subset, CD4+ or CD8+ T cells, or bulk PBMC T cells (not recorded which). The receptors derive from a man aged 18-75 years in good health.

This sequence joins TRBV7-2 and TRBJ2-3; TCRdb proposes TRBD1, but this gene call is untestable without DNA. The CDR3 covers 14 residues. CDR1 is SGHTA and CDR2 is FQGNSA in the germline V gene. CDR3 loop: CASGPGLAPDTQYF.

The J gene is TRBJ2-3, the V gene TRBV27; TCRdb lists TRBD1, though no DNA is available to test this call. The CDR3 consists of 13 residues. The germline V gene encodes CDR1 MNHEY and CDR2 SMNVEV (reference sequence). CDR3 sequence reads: CASSSRTKDTQYF.

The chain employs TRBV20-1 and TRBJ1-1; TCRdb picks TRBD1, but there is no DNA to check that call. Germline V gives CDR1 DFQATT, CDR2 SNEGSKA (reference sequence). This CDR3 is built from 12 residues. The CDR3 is CSVYRGETEAFF.

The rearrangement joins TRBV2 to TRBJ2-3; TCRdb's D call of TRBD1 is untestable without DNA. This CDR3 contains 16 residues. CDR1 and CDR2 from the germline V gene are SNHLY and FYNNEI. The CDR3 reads CASRRWTGVNTDTQYF.

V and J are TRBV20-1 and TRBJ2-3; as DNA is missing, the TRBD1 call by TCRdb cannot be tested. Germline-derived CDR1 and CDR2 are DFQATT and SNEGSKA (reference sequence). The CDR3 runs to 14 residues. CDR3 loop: CSAKGGVDLDTQYF.

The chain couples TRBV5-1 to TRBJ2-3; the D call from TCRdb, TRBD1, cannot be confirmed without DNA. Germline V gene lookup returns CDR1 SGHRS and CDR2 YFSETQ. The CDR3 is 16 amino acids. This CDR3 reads CASSFPPGTSTDTQYF.

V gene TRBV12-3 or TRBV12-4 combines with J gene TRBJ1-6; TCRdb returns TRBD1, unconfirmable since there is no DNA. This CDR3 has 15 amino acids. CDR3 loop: CASSSLTGVESPLHF.

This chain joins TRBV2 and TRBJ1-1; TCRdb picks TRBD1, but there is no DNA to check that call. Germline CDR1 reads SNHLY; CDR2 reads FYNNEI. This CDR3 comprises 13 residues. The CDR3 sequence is CASSLGGYAEAFF.

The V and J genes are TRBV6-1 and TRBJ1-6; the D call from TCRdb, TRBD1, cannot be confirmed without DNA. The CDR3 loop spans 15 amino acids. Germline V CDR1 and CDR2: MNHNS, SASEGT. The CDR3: CAVRDRATYNSPLHF.

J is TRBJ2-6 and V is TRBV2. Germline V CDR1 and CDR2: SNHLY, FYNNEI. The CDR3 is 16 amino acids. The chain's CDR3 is CASSPFSGSGANVLTF.

CDR3 protein: CASSLVLSSPGRAFF. This sequence joins TRBV5-1 and TRBJ1-1. CDR1 SGHRS and CDR2 YFSETQ come from the germline V gene. This CDR3 comprises 15 residues. Using reference TRBV5-1 and TRBJ1-1 for the parts outside the CDR3, the full variable domain is KAGVTQTPRYLIKTRGQQVTLSCSPISGHRSVSWYQQTPGQGLQFLFEYFSETQRNKGNFPGRFSGRQFSNSRSEMNVSTLELGDSALYLCASSLVLSSPGRAFFGQGTRLTVV.

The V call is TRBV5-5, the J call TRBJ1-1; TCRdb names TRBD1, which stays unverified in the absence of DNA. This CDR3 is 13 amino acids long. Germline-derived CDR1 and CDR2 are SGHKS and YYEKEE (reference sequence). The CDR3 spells CASTHGGGTEAFF.

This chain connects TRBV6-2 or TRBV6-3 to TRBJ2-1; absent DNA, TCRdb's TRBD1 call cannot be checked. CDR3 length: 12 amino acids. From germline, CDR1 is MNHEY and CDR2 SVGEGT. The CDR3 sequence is CASSSSLGGWFF.

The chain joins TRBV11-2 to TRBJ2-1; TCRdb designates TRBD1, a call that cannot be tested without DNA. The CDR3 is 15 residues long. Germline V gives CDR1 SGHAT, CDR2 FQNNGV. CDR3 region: CASSFPQGRIDEQFF.

The CDR3 sequence is CASSDRGLSGANVLTF. The V and J genes are TRBV6-1 and TRBJ2-6; TCRdb names TRBD1, which stays unverified in the absence of DNA. This CDR3 is 16 amino acids long. Germline CDR1 and CDR2: MNHNS and SASEGT.

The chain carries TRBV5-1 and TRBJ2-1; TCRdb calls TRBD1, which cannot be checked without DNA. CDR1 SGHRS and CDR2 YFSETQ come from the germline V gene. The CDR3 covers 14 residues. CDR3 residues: CASSSGQAYNEQFF.

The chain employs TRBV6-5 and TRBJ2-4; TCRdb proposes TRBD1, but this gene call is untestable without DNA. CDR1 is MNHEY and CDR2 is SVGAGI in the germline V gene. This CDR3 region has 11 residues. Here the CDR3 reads CASGGSNIQYF.

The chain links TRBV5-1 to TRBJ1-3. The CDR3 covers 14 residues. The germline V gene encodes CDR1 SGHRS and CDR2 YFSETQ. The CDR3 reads CASSDPTSGNTIYF. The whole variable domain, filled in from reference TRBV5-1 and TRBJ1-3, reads KAGVTQTPRYLIKTRGQQVTLSCSPISGHRSVSWYQQTPGQGLQFLFEYFSETQRNKGNFPGRFSGRQFSNSRSEMNVSTLELGDSALYLCASSDPTSGNTIYFGEGSWLTVV.

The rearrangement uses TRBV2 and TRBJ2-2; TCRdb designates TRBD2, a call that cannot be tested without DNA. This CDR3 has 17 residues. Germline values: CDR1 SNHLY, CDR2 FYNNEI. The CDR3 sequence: CASSESQTRVNTGELFF.

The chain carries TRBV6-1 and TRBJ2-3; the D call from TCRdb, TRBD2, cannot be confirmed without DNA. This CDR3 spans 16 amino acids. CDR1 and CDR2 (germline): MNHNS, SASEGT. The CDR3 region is CASRRIVAGRGDTQYF.

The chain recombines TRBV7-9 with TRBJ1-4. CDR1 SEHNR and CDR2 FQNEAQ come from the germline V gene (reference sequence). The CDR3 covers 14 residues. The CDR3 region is CASSLSSGYEKLFF.

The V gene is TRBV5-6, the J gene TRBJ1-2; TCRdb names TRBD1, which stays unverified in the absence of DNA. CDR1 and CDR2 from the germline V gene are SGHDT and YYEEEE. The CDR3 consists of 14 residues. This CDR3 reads CASSSTGGVYGYTF.

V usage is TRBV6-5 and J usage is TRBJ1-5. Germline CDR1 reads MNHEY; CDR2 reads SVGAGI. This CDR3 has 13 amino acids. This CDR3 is CASSYGIKTPQHF.

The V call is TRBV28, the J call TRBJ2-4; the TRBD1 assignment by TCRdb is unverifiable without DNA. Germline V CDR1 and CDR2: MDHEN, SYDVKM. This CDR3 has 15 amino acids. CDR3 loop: CASSPPGRIKNIQYF.

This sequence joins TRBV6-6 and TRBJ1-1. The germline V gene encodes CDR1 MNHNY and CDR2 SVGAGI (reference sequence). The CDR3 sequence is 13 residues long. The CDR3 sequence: CASRLERNTEAFF.

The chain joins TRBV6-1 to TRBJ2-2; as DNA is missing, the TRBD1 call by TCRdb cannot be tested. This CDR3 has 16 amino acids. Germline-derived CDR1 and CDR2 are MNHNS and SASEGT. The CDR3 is CASLLTSTIPGGELFF.

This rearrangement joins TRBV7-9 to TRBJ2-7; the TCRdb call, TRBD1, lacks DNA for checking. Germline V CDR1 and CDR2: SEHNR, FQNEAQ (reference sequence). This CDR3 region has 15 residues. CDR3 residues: CASSLGWGRADEQYF.

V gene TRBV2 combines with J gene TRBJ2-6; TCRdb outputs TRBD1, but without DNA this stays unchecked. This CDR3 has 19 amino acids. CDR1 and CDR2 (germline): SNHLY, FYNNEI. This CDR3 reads CASSFPRTGMFSGANVLTF.

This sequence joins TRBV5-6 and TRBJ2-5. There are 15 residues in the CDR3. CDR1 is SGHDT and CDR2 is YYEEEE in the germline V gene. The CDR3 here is CASSSAPTGKETQYF. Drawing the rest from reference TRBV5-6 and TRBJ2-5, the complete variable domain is DAGVTQSPTHLIKTRGQQVTLRCSPKSGHDTVSWYQQALGQGPQFIFQYYEEEERQRGNFPDRFSGHQFPNYSSELNVNALLLGDSALYLCASSSAPTGKETQYFGPGTRLLVL.

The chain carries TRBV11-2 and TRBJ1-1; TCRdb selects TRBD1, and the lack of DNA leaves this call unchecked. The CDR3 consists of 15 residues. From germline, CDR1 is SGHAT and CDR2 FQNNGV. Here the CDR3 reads CASSFARTGGAEAFF.

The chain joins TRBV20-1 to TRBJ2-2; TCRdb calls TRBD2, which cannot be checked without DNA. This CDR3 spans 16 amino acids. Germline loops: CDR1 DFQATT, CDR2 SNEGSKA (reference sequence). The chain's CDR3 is CSARDYASGDTGELFF.

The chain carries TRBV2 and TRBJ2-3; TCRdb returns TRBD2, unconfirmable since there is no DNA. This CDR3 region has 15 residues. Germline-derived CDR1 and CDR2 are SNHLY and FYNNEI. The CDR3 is CASRTSGGRTDTQYF.